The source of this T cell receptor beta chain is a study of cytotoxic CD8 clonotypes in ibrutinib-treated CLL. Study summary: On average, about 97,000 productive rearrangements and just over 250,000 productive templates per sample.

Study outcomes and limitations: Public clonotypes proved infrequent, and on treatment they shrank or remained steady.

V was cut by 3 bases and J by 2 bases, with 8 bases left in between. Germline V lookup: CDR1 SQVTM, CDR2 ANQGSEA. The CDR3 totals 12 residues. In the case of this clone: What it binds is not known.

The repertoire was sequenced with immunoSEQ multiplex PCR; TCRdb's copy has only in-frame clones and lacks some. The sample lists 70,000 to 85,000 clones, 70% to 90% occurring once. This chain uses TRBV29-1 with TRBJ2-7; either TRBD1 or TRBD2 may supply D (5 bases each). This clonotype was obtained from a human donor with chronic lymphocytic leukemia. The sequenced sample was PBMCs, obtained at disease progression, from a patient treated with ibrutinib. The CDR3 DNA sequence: TGCAGCGTTGAGGGGGAAGCCTACGAGCAGTACTTC. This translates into CSVEGEAYEQYF.